Listed here are 4 T cell receptor beta chains from one sample, sequenced in a study of T cell responses to AZD1222 COVID-19 vaccine. Profiled with immunoSEQ multiplex PCR; TCRdb holds only in-frame clones, not every one. The data hold approximately 110,000 clones, with approximately 85% observed a single time. The sample here was peripheral blood, taken 28 days after the second AZD1222 dose. The receptor source for this set is an adult who received the AZD1222 COVID-19 vaccine.

Here the CDR3 reads CASRNRGVDTQYF. In DNA form, the CDR3 reads TGTGCCAGTAGGAACAGGGGGGTAGATACGCAGTATTTT. The chain is built from TRBV19 and TRBJ2-3, with 8 bases identical to TRBD1. The V and J ends lost 6 bases and 5 bases, in that order; junction bases with no gene match: 4. Looked up from germline, CDR1 is LNHDA and CDR2 is SQIVND (reference sequence). There are 13 residues in the CDR3.

This chain joins TRBV19 and TRBJ2-1, with 12 nucleotides matching TRBD2. Trimming at V came to 7 bases and at J to 0 bases, leaving 7 bases not matched to a gene. Germline V CDR1 and CDR2: LNHDA, SQIVND (reference sequence). The CDR3 loop spans 17 amino acids. CDR3 DNA sequence: TGTGCCAGTAAGACTAGCGGGGGCCAAAGCTCCTACAATGAGCAGTTCTTC. Translating gives CASKTSGGQSSYNEQFF.

This clone has just a few counts. The chain links TRBV10-1 to TRBJ1-1; TRBD1 aligns across 7 bases. The V gene's germline CDR1 is WNHNN and CDR2 SYGVQD (reference sequence). V lost 4 bases, J lost 8 bases, and 4 bases stayed unmatched. The CDR3 runs 12 residues. The CDR3 loop is CASSAPDREAFF. CDR3 in DNA: TGCGCCAGCAGTGCCCCGGACAGGGAAGCTTTCTTT.

This chain joins TRBV7-3 and TRBJ2-6; D remains ambiguous. Per germline, CDR1 SGHTA and CDR2 FQGTGA. The germline V and J ends were trimmed by 1 base and 4 bases, with 11 bases remaining between them. This CDR3 region has 16 residues. DNA of the CDR3: TGTGCCAGCAGCTTAAGTGGGTCGGCGGGGGCCAACGTCCTGACTTTC. Its protein is CASSLSGSAGANVLTF.